Described below is a single T cell receptor (beta chain) sequence and its context. Antigen: not known. Genomic DNA templated the TCR beta VDJ and CDR3 profiling. Each CDR3 protein is one row after TCRdb ran MiXCR on the reads. The table includes more than 150,000 distinct CDR3 sequences, 45% to 60% detected once. V lost 5 bases and J lost 2; bases outside the gene matches: 8. In germline, CDR1 is SEHNR, CDR2 FQNEAQ (reference sequence). The CDR3 loop spans 15 amino acids. Before being chosen for sequencing, patients had shown CD8+CD57+ cell expansion by flow cytometry. No patient had been given any therapy when blood was sampled. This entry comes from a study of CD8+CD57+ T cells in acquired aplastic anemia. Looking at the study overall: Quantities of DNA derived from sorted CD4+ and CD8+ cells averaged 3.2 ug.

General study results and limits: Patients were compared with controls for CD8+ Simpson's diversity, and no significant difference emerged. In common between the patients and the controls were some 29 CD8+ CDR3 sequences.

This receptor was identified in a human donor with aplastic anemia. Sequencing was carried out using sorted CD4+, CD8+, or CD8+CD57+ T cells (not recorded which) from PBMCs. The V and J genes are TRBV7-9 and TRBJ2-7; TRBD1 matches 8 bases. The CDR3, as DNA: TGTGCCAGCAGCAAGACAGGGGTCCCCCCCTACGAGCAGTACTTC. Translated: CASSKTGVPPYEQYF.